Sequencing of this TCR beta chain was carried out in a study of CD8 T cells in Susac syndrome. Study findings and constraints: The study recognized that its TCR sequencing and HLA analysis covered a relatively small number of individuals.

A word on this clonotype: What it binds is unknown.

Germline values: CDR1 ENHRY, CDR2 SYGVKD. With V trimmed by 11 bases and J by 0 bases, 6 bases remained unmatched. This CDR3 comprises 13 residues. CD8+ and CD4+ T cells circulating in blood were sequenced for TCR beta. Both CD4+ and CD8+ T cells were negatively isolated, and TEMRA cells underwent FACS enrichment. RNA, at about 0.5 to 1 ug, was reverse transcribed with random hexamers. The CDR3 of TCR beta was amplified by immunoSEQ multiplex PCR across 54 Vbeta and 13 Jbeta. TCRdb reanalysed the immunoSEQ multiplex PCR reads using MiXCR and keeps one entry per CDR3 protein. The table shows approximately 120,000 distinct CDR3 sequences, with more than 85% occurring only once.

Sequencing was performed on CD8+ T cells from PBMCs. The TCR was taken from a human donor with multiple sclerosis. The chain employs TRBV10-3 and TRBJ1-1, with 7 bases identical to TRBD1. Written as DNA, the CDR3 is TGTGCCTTCTCGACAGGGATGAACACTGAAGCTTTCTTT. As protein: CAFSTGMNTEAFF.